The 2 T cell receptor beta chains listed next were all sequenced from one sample in a study of blood T cell repertoires in COVID-19 (dated by TCRdb to about 2020). The library was generated by the immunoSEQ multiplex PCR assay. Not all clones reach the TCRdb copy of this immuneACCESS table, which keeps in-frame sequences only. Checked studies attribute under half of the gap to unresolved V genes and leave the rest unexplained. Present in this sample are about 400,000 clones, roughly 88% of which were seen just once. The top ten clonotypes cover over 1.3% of the sample. Sequenced: peripheral blood. These receptors were obtained from a woman aged 30 to 39 with active or convalescent COVID-19.

This sequence joins TRBV28 and TRBJ2-3, with 9 bases identical to TRBD2. Per the germline V gene, CDR1 is MDHEN and CDR2 is SYDVKM. Trimming at V came to 2 bases and at J to 4 bases, leaving 1 base not matched to a gene. The CDR3 covers 14 residues. This CDR3 reads CASSLLAGPDTQYF. As DNA, the CDR3 is TGTGCCAGCAGTTTACTAGCGGGGCCAGATACGCAGTATTTT. The variable domain in full, with the rest retrieved from reference TRBV28 and TRBJ2-3, is DVKVTQSSRYLVKRTGEKVFLECVQDMDHENMFWYRQDPGLGLRLIYFSYDVKMKEKGDIPEGYSVSREKKERFSLILESASTNQTSMYLCASSLLAGPDTQYFGPGTRLTVL.

The chain couples TRBV18 to TRBJ2-1; TRBD2 matches 8 bases. Germline loops: CDR1 KGHSH, CDR2 LQKENI. V dropped 1 base and J dropped 4; count of bases not matched to a gene: 9. The CDR3 covers 17 residues. The CDR3 DNA follows: TGTGCCAGCTCACCACTTAGGTCTAGCGGGCTATACAATGAGCAGTTCTTC. It codes for CASSPLRSSGLYNEQFF.